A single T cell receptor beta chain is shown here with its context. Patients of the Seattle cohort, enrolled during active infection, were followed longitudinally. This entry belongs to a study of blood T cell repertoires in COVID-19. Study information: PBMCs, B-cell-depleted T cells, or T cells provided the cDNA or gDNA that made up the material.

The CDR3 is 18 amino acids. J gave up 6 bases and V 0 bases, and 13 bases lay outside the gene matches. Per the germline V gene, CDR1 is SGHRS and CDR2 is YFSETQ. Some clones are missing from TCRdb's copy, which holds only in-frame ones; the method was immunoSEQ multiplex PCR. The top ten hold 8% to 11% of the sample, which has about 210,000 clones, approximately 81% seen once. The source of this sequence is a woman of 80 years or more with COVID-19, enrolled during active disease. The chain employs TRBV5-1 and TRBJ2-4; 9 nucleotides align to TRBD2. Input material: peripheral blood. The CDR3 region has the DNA TGCGCCAGCAGCTTGGCCAGGCTAGCGGGGACGCGGGGAAACATTCAGTACTTC. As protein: CASSLARLAGTRGNIQYF.